This T cell receptor beta chain was identified during a study of molecular identifiers for immune sequencing clone quantification. Trimming removed 2 bases from V and 4 bases from J; junction bases left unmatched: 7. The germline CDR1 and CDR2 sequences are MDHEN and SYDVKM. The CDR3 consists of 15 residues. One entry per CDR3 protein, called by TCRdb with MiXCR from the PCR reads. In the table there are more than 450,000 distinct CDR3 sequences, about 25% of which are singletons. Findings and caveats of the study: Clones with over 20 RNA copies captured over 99% of effector molecules but under 1% of naive ones. Spiked TCR RNA from one Jurkat cell reportedly showed up when mixed among roughly 1 million naive cells.

Sorting defined naive CD8 T cells as CD8+CD4-CCR7+CD45RA+. This clonotype was recorded many times. Its antigen is unidentified. Sequencing was done on a sample of naive CD8+ T cells from blood, with Jurkat cell RNA spiked in. Subset specified: FACS-sorted CD8+CD4-CCR7+CD45RA+ naive T cells. The TCR comes from a human donor in good health. Some libraries in this study had Jurkat cell RNA spiked in. V is TRBV28 and J is TRBJ1-1, with TRBD1 identical over 7 bases. The CDR3 DNA reads TGTGCCAGCAGTTTAAGGTCGGCAGGGGGCACTGAAGCTTTCTTT. It codes for CASSLRSAGGTEAFF.